These 28 T cell receptor beta chains originate from one sample sequenced in a study of beta chain features in type 1 diabetes. Since all of the isolated RNA was reverse transcribed, expressed TCRB transcripts were what got sequenced. Produced via immunoSEQ multiplex PCR; TCRdb's table is partial and in-frame only. The table records approximately 260,000 clones, 20% of them present only once. These receptors have no known antigen. Study conclusions and caveats: Researchers report that Type 1 diabetes patients had moderately but significantly shorter TCRB CDR3s across all four CD4+ subsets.

Sequencing was performed on naive CD4+ T cells from blood. These receptors were obtained from a woman aged 40 to 55 with type 1 diabetes.

This chain uses TRBV9 with TRBJ2-1, with 7 nucleotides matching TRBD2. This CDR3 spans 14 amino acids. V was pared by 3 bases and J by 12 bases, with 12 bases of the junction left unmatched. Per the germline V gene, CDR1 is SGDLS and CDR2 is YYNGEE. DNA of the CDR3: TGTGCCAGCAGCGCCCCTTTGGGACTACAGGTGCAGTTCTTC. It codes for CASSAPLGLQVQFF.

This clone was seen a few times. V is TRBV5-1 and J is TRBJ2-6, with D unresolved. Germline V gene data show CDR1 as SGHRS and CDR2 as YFSETQ. The CDR3 sequence is 14 residues long. With 3 bases removed from V and 1 base from J, the gap between germline ends came to 5 bases. CDR3 protein: CASSSVSGANVLTF. The CDR3 DNA reads TGCGCCAGCAGCTCCGTATCTGGGGCCAACGTCCTGACTTTC.

CDR3 sequence (DNA): TGTGCCAGCAGCTCCGGACAGGGGGGCGGCTACACCTTC. Translated: CASSSGQGGGYTF. The genes are TRBV7-3 and TRBJ1-2; 10 bases map to TRBD1. CDR1 is SGHTA, CDR2 FQGTGA, per germline. The CDR3 loop spans 13 amino acids. The ends lost 4 bases at V and 8 bases at J; junction bases unmatched: 4. The whole variable domain, filled in from reference TRBV7-3 and TRBJ1-2, reads GAGVSQTPSNKVTEKGKYVELRCDPISGHTALYWYRQSLGQGPEFLIYFQGTGAADDSGLPNDRFFAVRPEGSVSTLKIQRTERGDSAVYLCASSSGQGGGYTFGSGTRLTVV.

The chain has TRBV19 and TRBJ1-1; weak D call: TRBD1 (5 bases). Germline loops: CDR1 LNHDA, CDR2 SQIVND (reference sequence). V dropped 3 bases and J dropped 2 bases, with 7 bases sitting between them. The CDR3 is made up of 13 amino acids. The CDR3, as DNA: TGTGCCAGTAGTATTCAGGGAAACACTGAAGCTTTCTTT. This encodes CASSIQGNTEAFF. Supplemented by reference TRBV19 and TRBJ1-1, the full variable domain reads DGGITQSPKYLFRKEGQNVTLSCEQNLNHDAMYWYRQDPGQGLRLIYYSQIVNDFQKGDIAEGYSVSREKKESFPLTVTSAQKNPTAFYLCASSIQGNTEAFFGQGTRLTVV.

The chain is built from TRBV4-1 and TRBJ1-2; 8 bases agree with TRBD1. The CDR3 has 14 amino acids. The V gene end was trimmed by 6 bases and the J gene end by 4 bases; junction bases not matched to a gene: 7. The germline V gene has CDR1 MGHRA and CDR2 YSYEKL. CDR3 in DNA: TGCGCCAGCAGAGGGACAGGTGGGAGCTATGGCTACACCTTC. Protein: CASRGTGGSYGYTF.

This clone was detected only a few times. The rearrangement uses TRBV7-2 and TRBJ2-3; D may be TRBD1 (6 bases). There are 16 residues in the CDR3. The V and J ends lost 5 bases and 2 bases respectively, with 17 bases between them. Germline V gene sequence: CDR1 SGHTA, CDR2 FQGNSA. CDR3 in amino acids: CASSQMGAPNTDTQYF. The CDR3 bases are TGTGCCAGCAGCCAGATGGGGGCTCCCAACACAGATACGCAGTATTTT. The variable domain in full, completed from reference TRBV7-2 and TRBJ2-3, reads GAGVSQSPSNKVTEKGKDVELRCDPISGHTALYWYRQSLGQGLEFLIYFQGNSAPDKSGLPSDRFSAERTGGSVSTLTIQRTQQEDSAVYLCASSQMGAPNTDTQYFGPGTRLTVL.

This clone turned up a few times. The V and J genes are TRBV4-1 and TRBJ2-3; D call uncertain. Trimming shortened V by 1 base and J by 6 bases, and 2 bases separated the two germline ends. Looked up from germline, CDR1 is MGHRA and CDR2 is YSYEKL. The CDR3 contains 11 residues. This CDR3 reads CASSQADTQYF. The CDR3 DNA sequence: TGCGCCAGCAGCCAAGCTGATACGCAGTATTTT.

The chain joins TRBV28 to TRBJ1-2; D not resolved. The germline CDR1 and CDR2 sequences are MDHEN and SYDVKM. CDR3 length: 13 amino acids. Trimming left V 6 bases short and J 4 bases short, with 12 bases between. The CDR3 sequence: CASRATVSYGYTF. CDR3 sequence (DNA): TGTGCCAGCAGGGCCACAGTGTCCTATGGCTACACCTTC.

V is TRBV4-2 and J is TRBJ1-4; a weak D match, TRBD1 (5 bases). The CDR3 is made up of 14 amino acids. Germline loops: CDR1 LGHNA, CDR2 YNFKEQ. Trimming took off 1 base at V and 4 bases at J, with 7 bases between the two ends. The CDR3 DNA is TGTGCCAGCAGCCAAGCGGGGGTTAATGAAAAACTGTTTTTT. Its translation is CASSQAGVNEKLFF.

The table lists this clone with a few counts. V gene TRBV30 combines with J gene TRBJ1-2, with D unresolved. This CDR3 spans 16 amino acids. Looked up from germline, CDR1 is GTSNPN and CDR2 is SVGIG (reference sequence). With 1 base removed from V and 4 bases from J, the gap between germline ends came to 19 bases. The DNA for the CDR3 is TGTGCCTGGAGTGCCATCCCCAGCGCCCGAAGCTATGGCTACACCTTC. Protein: CAWSAIPSARSYGYTF.

This clone was observed a few times. The genes are TRBV9 and TRBJ1-1; D remains unclear. Trimming took off 2 bases at V and 7 bases at J, with 9 bases between the two ends. The CDR3 runs 12 residues. Germline CDR1 reads SGDLS; CDR2 reads YYNGEE. Here the CDR3 reads CASSVPRSEAFF. In DNA form, the CDR3 reads TGTGCCAGCAGCGTCCCTAGGAGTGAAGCTTTCTTT.

The table lists this clone with a few counts. This chain uses TRBV9 with TRBJ1-6; TRBD1 aligns across 9 bases. This CDR3 has 16 amino acids. After removal of 2 bases from V and 9 bases from J, the junction contained 9 bases not matched to a gene. Germline V gives CDR1 SGDLS, CDR2 YYNGEE. This CDR3 reads CASSVTGGYEGSPLHF. CDR3 in DNA: TGTGCCAGCAGCGTGACAGGGGGGTACGAGGGTTCACCCCTCCACTTT. Filled out from reference TRBV9 and TRBJ1-6, the complete variable domain reads DSGVTQTPKHLITATGQRVTLRCSPRSGDLSVYWYQQSLDQGLQFLIQYYNGEERAKGNILERFSAQQFPDLHSELNLSSLELGDSALYFCASSVTGGYEGSPLHFGNGTRLTVT.

This clone was counted only a few times. The chain couples TRBV5-1 to TRBJ1-5, with 8 nucleotides matching TRBD1. Unmatched junction bases numbered 4, after V lost 4 bases and J lost 4 bases. The germline V gene encodes CDR1 SGHRS and CDR2 YFSETQ. CDR3 length: 14 amino acids. Here the CDR3 DNA reads TGCGCCAGCAGCCAGGGACAGGAAAATCAGCCCCAGCATTTT. Its protein is CASSQGQENQPQHF.

This clone appeared a few times. The J gene is TRBJ2-1, the V gene TRBV7-2; 11 nucleotides align to TRBD1. Germline V gene data show CDR1 as SGHTA and CDR2 as FQGNSA. This CDR3 comprises 18 residues. Germline trimming cut 5 bases from V and 6 bases from J; bases unmatched to any gene: 15. DNA of the CDR3: TGTGCCAGCAGCGATGGACAGGGGGCCCCCTTCTTAGGCAATGAGCAGTTCTTC. Its translation: CASSDGQGAPFLGNEQFF. The full variable domain, with the rest looked up from reference TRBV7-2 and TRBJ2-1, is GAGVSQSPSNKVTEKGKDVELRCDPISGHTALYWYRQSLGQGLEFLIYFQGNSAPDKSGLPSDRFSAERTGGSVSTLTIQRTQQEDSAVYLCASSDGQGAPFLGNEQFFGPGTRLTVL.

The chain couples TRBV6-4 to TRBJ2-3; 8 bases align to TRBD2. The CDR3 has 15 amino acids. The V and J ends lost 6 bases and 4 bases, in that order; junction bases with no gene match: 9. The V gene's germline CDR1 is MRHNA and CDR2 SNTAGT. CDR3 sequence: CASRRVPGGADTQYF. The CDR3 DNA follows: TGTGCCAGCAGGAGGGTCCCGGGAGGGGCAGATACGCAGTATTTT.

This clone has just a few counts. This rearrangement joins TRBV18 to TRBJ1-1; TRBD1 aligns across 9 bases. CDR1 is KGHSH, CDR2 LQKENI, per germline. Germline trimming cut 4 bases from V and 7 bases from J; bases unmatched to any gene: 4. The CDR3 consists of 13 residues. This chain's CDR3 is CASSLGTGIEAFF. CDR3 DNA: TGTGCCAGCTCACTGGGGACAGGGATTGAAGCTTTCTTT.

V usage is TRBV5-1 and J usage is TRBJ2-5; TRBD1 matches at 11 bases. The CDR3 has 16 residues. Trimming took 3 bases from V and 4 from J; bases not matched to a gene: 8. Germline CDR1 and CDR2: SGHRS and YFSETQ. The CDR3 region is CASSSRGTGGPETQYF. In DNA form, the CDR3 reads TGCGCCAGCAGCTCGAGGGGGACAGGGGGTCCAGAGACCCAGTACTTC.

This clone was found a few times. This rearrangement joins TRBV9 to TRBJ2-5, with D perhaps matching TRBD1 (5 bases). Trimming shortened V by 7 bases and J by 5 bases, and 12 bases separated the two germline ends. CDR1 and CDR2 (germline): SGDLS, YYNGEE. This CDR3 spans 12 amino acids. The CDR3 sequence: CASLRVGETQYF. CDR3 nucleotides: TGTGCCAGCCTCAGGGTGGGGGAGACCCAGTACTTC. The whole variable domain, remainder taken from reference TRBV9 and TRBJ2-5, is DSGVTQTPKHLITATGQRVTLRCSPRSGDLSVYWYQQSLDQGLQFLIQYYNGEERAKGNILERFSAQQFPDLHSELNLSSLELGDSALYFCASLRVGETQYFGPGTRLLVL.

V is TRBV28 and J is TRBJ1-1; no clear D gene. CDR3 size: 12 residues. Germline CDR1 MDHEN, CDR2 SYDVKM. Trimming took 3 bases from V and 3 from J, leaving 5 bases between them. The CDR3 sequence is CASSFQDTEAFF. DNA of the CDR3: TGTGCCAGCAGTTTCCAGGACACTGAAGCTTTCTTT.

V and J are TRBV5-1 and TRBJ2-7; 8 bases are a match to TRBD2. The CDR3 is made up of 14 amino acids. V lost 0 bases to trimming and J lost 4 bases; unmatched junction nucleotides: 3. Germline V lookup: CDR1 SGHRS, CDR2 YFSETQ. The CDR3 bases are TGCGCCAGCAGCTTGGAGCGGGGGCGGTACGAGCAGTACTTC. Translated, it gives CASSLERGRYEQYF. Together with reference TRBV5-1 and TRBJ2-7, the CDR3 gives the full variable domain: KAGVTQTPRYLIKTRGQQVTLSCSPISGHRSVSWYQQTPGQGLQFLFEYFSETQRNKGNFPGRFSGRQFSNSRSEMNVSTLELGDSALYLCASSLERGRYEQYFGPGTRLTVT.

This clone was seen a few times. The chain employs TRBV4-3 and TRBJ2-1, with D possibly TRBD1 on 5 matching bases. The germline gives CDR1 LGHNA, CDR2 YSLEER. There are 13 residues in the CDR3. V was shortened by 3 bases and J by 10 bases, with 13 bases between the two germline ends. CDR3 sequence: CASSQGRVDEQFF. The CDR3, as DNA: TGCGCCAGCAGCCAGGGCAGGGTGGACGAGCAGTTCTTC.

This chain connects TRBV23-1 to TRBJ2-7; tentative D call: TRBD2 (6 bases). TRBV23-1 is designated an ORF whose function remains uncertain. The ends were cut back, 1 base at V and 3 bases at J, with 16 bases in the middle. The CDR3 contains 16 residues. DNA for the CDR3: TGCGCCAGCAGTCAATTGAGACGGGAGAGGAACTACGAGCAGTACTTC. Protein: CASSQLRRERNYEQYF.

This clone was observed a few times. The chain has TRBV6-5 and TRBJ1-2; 7 positions match TRBD1. The CDR3 loop spans 12 amino acids. Losses at the gene ends were 5 bases for V and 7 bases for J; bases not matched to a gene: 4. Germline assignment: CDR1 MNHEY and CDR2 SVGAGI. The CDR3 sequence is CASSVTGTGYTF. The DNA of the CDR3 is TGTGCCAGCAGTGTGACAGGGACTGGCTACACCTTC.

This clone turned up a few times. This chain links TRBV28 with TRBJ2-1; 9 nucleotides agree with TRBD1. J gave up 6 bases and V 8 bases, and 14 bases lay outside the gene matches. The germline V gene encodes CDR1 MDHEN and CDR2 SYDVKM. The CDR3 has 16 residues. In nucleotides, the CDR3 is TGTGCCAGCGGAACCCCGGGGGTGACAGGGGGCAATGAGCAGTTCTTC. Amino acids: CASGTPGVTGGNEQFF.

This clone was detected a few times. This chain uses TRBV2 with TRBJ1-5; no clear D. The CDR3 is 14 amino acids. The germline V gene encodes CDR1 SNHLY and CDR2 FYNNEI. Deletions cut 7 bases from V and 4 bases from J, with 14 bases between. The CDR3 DNA follows: TGTGCCAGCAATTTGGAACAGTCTAATCAGCCCCAGCATTTT. Encoded protein: CASNLEQSNQPQHF.

This clone has only a few counts. V is TRBV30 and J is TRBJ1-1; D unresolved. V dropped 0 bases and J dropped 3 bases, with 8 bases sitting between them. The CDR3 consists of 13 residues. Germline V gene data show CDR1 as GTSNPN and CDR2 as SVGIG (reference sequence). The CDR3 DNA reads TGTGCCTGGAGTGTTTTTTCCGACACTGAAGCTTTCTTT. Its translation is CAWSVFSDTEAFF.

In its sample, this clone was seen a few times. The chain combines TRBV4-2 with TRBJ2-3; tentative D call: TRBD2 (5 bases). Trimming shortened V by 3 bases and J by 2 bases, and 15 bases separated the two germline ends. Germline V gene sequence: CDR1 LGHNA, CDR2 YNFKEQ. This CDR3 is 16 amino acids long. CDR3 protein: CASSQDPSNPTDTQYF. DNA for the CDR3: TGTGCCAGCAGCCAGGACCCTAGCAACCCCACAGATACGCAGTATTTT.

This clone was recorded a few times. Other DNA sequences in this sample translate to the same CDR3. The chain couples TRBV27 to TRBJ2-1; 8 bases align to TRBD2. Trimming took 5 bases from V and 3 from J; bases not matched to a gene: 9. Germline V CDR1 and CDR2: MNHEY, SMNVEV (reference sequence). There are 16 residues in the CDR3. CDR3 bases: TGTGCCAGCAGTCGTACCTTGGCGGGAGGCTACAATGAGCAGTTCTTC. It yields the protein CASSRTLAGGYNEQFF.